These T cell receptor beta chains were read from a single sample in a study of CD8+ T cells in alopecia areata. Libraries were prepared by immunoSEQ multiplex PCR; TCRdb keeps only in-frame clonotypes and omits some of them. The profile shows some 170,000 clones, about 55% of them singletons. Sequencing was performed on CD8+ T cells sorted from blood, taken at week 24, from a patient treated with tofacitinib. Every receptor here comes from a human donor with alopecia areata. CDR3s include the opening cysteine and the closing phenylalanine or tryptophan. The order of the fields is V gene, CDR3 protein.

v_call: TRBV30; cdr3_aa: CAWSQSSSYNEQFF
v_call: TRBV23-1; cdr3_aa: CASLRGRAIYGYTF
v_call: TRBV5-6; cdr3_aa: CASSLTRAGELFF
v_call: TRBV14; cdr3_aa: CASSQDPRSRGYGYTF
v_call: TRBV9; cdr3_aa: CASSDSRTSANTGELFF
v_call: TRBV11-2; cdr3_aa: CASSLASGGSSYEQYF
v_call: TRBV15; cdr3_aa: CATRQANNEQFF
v_call: TRBV19; cdr3_aa: CASSADRGNQPQHF
v_call: TRBV27; cdr3_aa: CASSPQGGGYGYTF
v_call: TRBV27; cdr3_aa: CASSFLLAGGPDTQYF
v_call: TRBV7-2; cdr3_aa: CASSLFEGTQYF
v_call: TRBV5-1; cdr3_aa: CASGEYTIKGATGELFF
v_call: TRBV7-8; cdr3_aa: CASSSPLIGAYSQETQYF
v_call: TRBV7-6; cdr3_aa: CASSLESGGKSANVLTF
v_call: TRBV27; cdr3_aa: CASSLFDSPLWPQHF
v_call: TRBV4-3; cdr3_aa: CASSQDVQNTGELFF
v_call: TRBV4-1; cdr3_aa: CASSQEWGDWNTEAFF
v_call: TRBV7-2; cdr3_aa: CASSLDGEETQYF
v_call: TRBV29-1; cdr3_aa: CSVPGTSPNYGYTF
v_call: TRBV30; cdr3_aa: CAWTEDNEKLFF
v_call: TRBV7-9; cdr3_aa: CASSLLGGSYEQYF
v_call: TRBV2; cdr3_aa: CASSDPDSFSYEQYF
v_call: TRBV13; cdr3_aa: CASSPSGTGDTGANVLTF
v_call: TRBV29-1; cdr3_aa: CSVEDPLDRNTEAFF
v_call: TRBV21-1; cdr3_aa: CASSRGRGEGKNIQYF
v_call: TRBV6-6; cdr3_aa: CASSYVQSTDTQYF
v_call: TRBV9; cdr3_aa: CASSVGDRTTRGYEQYF
v_call: TRBV10-2; cdr3_aa: CASGDSFSPNTQYF
v_call: TRBV5-5; cdr3_aa: CASSFSPTQETQYF
v_call: TRBV9; cdr3_aa: CASSAEGGTDTQYF
v_call: TRBV13; cdr3_aa: CASSLVSSYNEQFF
v_call: TRBV7-2; cdr3_aa: CASSSTGNYGYTF
v_call: TRBV25-1; cdr3_aa: CASSELRGDLSEAFF
v_call: TRBV29-1; cdr3_aa: CSVEDRQGRGYTF
v_call: TRBV4-3; cdr3_aa: CASSPGLAGEQYF
v_call: TRBV29-1; cdr3_aa: CSVGERPNEQFF
v_call: TRBV25-1; cdr3_aa: CASSELRTRDAYGYTF
v_call: TRBV30; cdr3_aa: CAWMPTGYEQFF
v_call: TRBV7-9; cdr3_aa: CASAESSYNEQFF
v_call: TRBV6-6; cdr3_aa: CASSDGQWNEQFF
v_call: TRBV12-5; cdr3_aa: CASGLATGTGGYTF
v_call: TRBV27; cdr3_aa: CASSPHFGTGSDNQPQHF
v_call: TRBV30; cdr3_aa: CAWSATGGEAFF